The 11 T cell receptor beta chains below all came from one sample that was sequenced in a study of blood T cell repertoires in COVID-19. Assay: immunoSEQ multiplex PCR; the TCRdb copy retains only in-frame clones and omits some. The table includes approximately 96,000 clones, roughly 95% detected once. Input material: peripheral blood. Receptor source: a human donor with active COVID-19. The donor label of this sample is uncertain.

The CDR3 DNA sequence: TGTGCCAGCAGCAACATGGGGACAGGGAAGAACTATGGCTACACCTTC. Translated: CASSNMGTGKNYGYTF. The chain links TRBV21-1 to TRBJ1-2; TRBD1 reflects the table's D call only, with no check against the DNA. TRBV21-1 is a listed pseudogene. The CDR3 contains 16 residues.

This clone was seen only once. The chain links TRBV5-6 to TRBJ1-2, with 7 bases identical to TRBD1. Trimming at V came to 0 bases and at J to 0 bases, leaving 14 bases not matched to a gene. The germline CDR1 and CDR2 sequences are SGHDT and YYEEEE. The CDR3 totals 19 residues. The CDR3 spells CASSLERTGVRSSNYGYTF. DNA of the CDR3: TGTGCCAGCAGCTTGGAGAGGACAGGAGTACGCTCCTCTAACTATGGCTACACCTTC.

The genes are TRBV2 and TRBJ2-4; 8 bases fit TRBD1. Germline loops: CDR1 SNHLY, CDR2 FYNNEI. The CDR3 length is 16 residues. V gave up 5 bases and J gave up 8 bases; unmatched junction bases: 14. The CDR3 sequence is CASSPPPLTGVDIQYF. CDR3 DNA: TGTGCCAGCAGTCCTCCCCCCCTGACAGGGGTGGACATTCAGTACTTC.

The chain employs TRBV5-1 and TRBJ2-1, with a possible D match to TRBD1 (5 bases). V dropped 0 bases and J dropped 15 bases, with 13 bases sitting between them. CDR1 SGHRS and CDR2 YFSETQ come from the germline V gene. CDR3 length: 12 amino acids. The chain's CDR3 is CASSLEGSGLFF. In DNA, the CDR3 is TGCGCCAGCAGCTTGGAAGGGTCAGGGCTGTTCTTC. The variable domain in full, completed from reference TRBV5-1 and TRBJ2-1, reads KAGVTQTPRYLIKTRGQQVTLSCSPISGHRSVSWYQQTPGQGLQFLFEYFSETQRNKGNFPGRFSGRQFSNSRSEMNVSTLELGDSALYLCASSLEGSGLFFGPGTRLTVL.

The chain combines TRBV11-2 with TRBJ2-5, with D possibly being TRBD2 (7 bases). The CDR3 has 14 residues. V gave up 5 bases and J gave up 4 bases, with 14 bases separating them. Germline V gene sequence: CDR1 SGHAT, CDR2 FQNNGV. The CDR3 nucleotides are TGTGCCAGCAGCCAAACGGGGGGCAGAGAGACCCAGTACTTC. Its protein is CASSQTGGRETQYF.

V gene TRBV6-5 combines with J gene TRBJ1-1, with TRBD1 identical over 7 bases. J gave up 2 bases and V 2 bases, and 5 bases lay outside the gene matches. Germline CDR1 MNHEY, CDR2 SVGAGI. This CDR3 comprises 15 residues. The CDR3 coding sequence is TGTGCCAGCAGTTACCCCGGACAGGCCAACACTGAAGCTTTCTTT. Translating it yields CASSYPGQANTEAFF.

This rearrangement joins TRBV27 to TRBJ1-5; D is undetermined. Between the trimmed V and J ends, which lost 3 bases and 4 bases, there was a span of 7 bases. CDR1 is MNHEY and CDR2 is SMNVEV in the germline V gene (reference sequence). CDR3 length: 13 residues. CDR3 bases: TGTGCCAGCAGTTTGTTCCCTAATCAGCCCCAGCATTTT. Translating gives CASSLFPNQPQHF.

This chain links TRBV24-1 with TRBJ2-2, with TRBD1 identical over 9 bases. The CDR3 runs 15 residues. Germline V gene lookup returns CDR1 KGHDR and CDR2 SFDVKD. Trimming at V came to 4 bases and at J to 4 bases, leaving 3 bases not matched to a gene. The CDR3 loop reads CATSDRQGGTGELFF. The CDR3 region has the DNA TGTGCCACCAGTGACCGACAGGGGGGCACCGGGGAGCTGTTTTTT.

V is TRBV6-5 and J is TRBJ2-1, with D possibly matching TRBD1 (5 bases). V lost 7 bases and J lost 9, with 22 bases in between. This CDR3 contains 15 residues. The germline V gene encodes CDR1 MNHEY and CDR2 SVGAGI. The CDR3 sequence is CASTRSGYKGREQFF. Written as DNA, the CDR3 is TGTGCCAGCACCAGATCAGGGTATAAGGGGCGTGAGCAGTTCTTC.

The J gene is TRBJ1-5, the V gene TRBV18, with 10 bases lining up with TRBD1. The CDR3 is 15 residues long. Losses at the gene ends were 3 bases for V and 6 bases for J; bases not matched to a gene: 5. Germline assignment: CDR1 KGHSH and CDR2 LQKENI. CDR3 DNA: TGTGCCAGCTCACCGGGGACAGGGGTTGGTCAGCCCCAGCATTTT. Translation: CASSPGTGVGQPQHF.

Written as DNA, the CDR3 is TGTGCCACCAGTGGTTCAGTGGTAGATACGCAGTATTTT. Protein sequence: CATSGSVVDTQYF. V and J are TRBV24-1 and TRBJ2-3; D is undetermined. Trimming took off 5 bases at V and 5 bases at J, with 10 bases between the two ends. Looked up from germline, CDR1 is KGHDR and CDR2 is SFDVKD. This CDR3 spans 13 amino acids.